One T cell receptor (beta chain) is described in this entry. Its antigen is still unknown. For each subset, genomic DNA was distributed in equal portions over several immunoSEQ plates. Some clones are missing from TCRdb's copy, which holds only in-frame ones; the method was immunoSEQ multiplex PCR. This sample has about 700,000 clones, with around two thirds found just once. These data originate in a study of shared clonotypes between healthy human individuals. Overall study results and limits: Depth was large, yet rarefaction showed that sorted-subset sequencing was incomplete. Having only a few donors restricted how much genetic and exposure-history diversity was captured.

The CDR3 covers 14 residues. V lost 6 bases, J lost 5 bases, and 6 bases stayed unmatched. Germline loops: CDR1 MNHEY, CDR2 SVGAGI. This sequence originates from a woman in her twenties or thirties in good health. This chain connects TRBV6-5 to TRBJ2-5, with TRBD2 matching 10 bases. Sequencing used memory CD4+ T cells sorted from blood. Subset: CD45RA-negative fraction. In DNA form, the CDR3 reads TGTGCCAGCAGACCGGGACTAGCGTCGGAGACCCAGTACTTC. This translates into CASRPGLASETQYF.